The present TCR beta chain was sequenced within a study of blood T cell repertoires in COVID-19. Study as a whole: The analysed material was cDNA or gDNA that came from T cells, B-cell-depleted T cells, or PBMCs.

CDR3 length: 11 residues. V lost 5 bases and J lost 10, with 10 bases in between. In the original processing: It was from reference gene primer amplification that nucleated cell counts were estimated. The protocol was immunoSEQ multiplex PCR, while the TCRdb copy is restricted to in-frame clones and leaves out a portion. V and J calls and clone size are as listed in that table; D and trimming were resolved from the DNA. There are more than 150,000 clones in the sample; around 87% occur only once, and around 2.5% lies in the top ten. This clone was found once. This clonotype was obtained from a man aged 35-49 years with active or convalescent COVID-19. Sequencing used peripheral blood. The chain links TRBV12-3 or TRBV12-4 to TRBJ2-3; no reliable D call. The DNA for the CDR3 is TGTGCCAGCAGTGAGTCGAATGCGCAGTATTTT. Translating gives CASSESNAQYF.